The 28 T cell receptor beta chains listed next were all sequenced from one sample in a study of regulatory T cells in long-lasting Graves disease. The time point denotes: newly diagnosed GD, antithyroid drugs for less than 3 months. PBMC RNA was the source of the TCR library. Arm-PCR with iRepertoire HTBI primers amplified the CDR3 regions for these TCR beta libraries. TCRdb reprocessed the multiplex PCR reads via MiXCR and lists one record per CDR3 protein. The table shows about 360,000 distinct CDR3 sequences, with about a sixth occurring only once. These same data were also listed under a study on T cells in Graves' hyperthyroidism and ophthalmopathy.

This specimen was peripheral blood mononuclear cells (PBMCs), taken at new diagnosis, from a patient treated with antithyroid drugs. The source of these receptors is a woman between 18 and 29 years old with Graves disease.

The V gene is TRBV29-1, the J gene TRBJ2-2, with D hard to call. Per germline, CDR1 SQVTM and CDR2 ANQGSEA. The CDR3 is 11 amino acids. V lost 4 bases to trimming and J lost 6 bases, with 6 bases between them. The CDR3: CSVGYAGELFF. CDR3 coding DNA: TGCAGCGTTGGATACGCCGGGGAGCTGTTTTTT.

Many counts were recorded for this clonotype. The chain carries TRBV2 and TRBJ2-5; D unresolved. Germline V gene sequence: CDR1 SNHLY, CDR2 FYNNEI. The ends were cut back, 1 base at V and 6 bases at J, with 6 bases in the middle. The CDR3 extends over 12 amino acids. As DNA, the CDR3 is TGTGCCAGCAGTGAAGTGGTTAAGACCCAGTACTTC. It yields the protein CASSEVVKTQYF.

This clonotype has a count of ten or more. This chain uses TRBV2 with TRBJ1-1; D not certain. Germline V CDR1 and CDR2: SNHLY, FYNNEI. The V and J ends lost 3 bases and 0 bases respectively, with 17 bases between them. The CDR3 sequence is 17 residues long. The CDR3 DNA follows: TGTGCCAGCAGTGACCCCACCGGACCGGGCATGAACACTGAAGCTTTCTTT. Translation gives CASSDPTGPGMNTEAFF. Supplemented by reference TRBV2 and TRBJ1-1, the full variable domain reads EPEVTQTPSHQVTQMGQEVILRCVPISNHLYFYWYRQILGQKVEFLVSFYNNEISEKSEIFDDQFSVERPDGSNFTLKIRSTKLEDSAMYFCASSDPTGPGMNTEAFFGQGTRLTVV.

This clonotype showed up many times. The chain carries TRBV30 and TRBJ1-5; D is undetermined. From germline, CDR1 is GTSNPN and CDR2 SVGIG (reference sequence). Trimming removed 0 bases from V and 0 bases from J, with 3 bases in between. The CDR3 length is 13 residues. The CDR3 bases are TGTGCCTGGAGTGTATCTAGCAATCAGCCCCAGCATTTT. Protein sequence: CAWSVSSNQPQHF.

The chain combines TRBV3-1 with TRBJ1-4; 7 positions match TRBD1. Germline-derived CDR1 and CDR2 are LGHDT and YNNKEL (reference sequence). V lost 1 base to trimming and J lost 4 bases; unmatched junction nucleotides: 3. CDR3 length: 15 residues. As DNA, the CDR3 is TGTGCCAGCAGCCAAGGGGCAGGGGGTAATGAAAAACTGTTTTTT. Amino acids: CASSQGAGGNEKLFF. The full variable domain, in which reference TRBV3-1 and TRBJ1-4 provide the parts outside the CDR3, is DTAVSQTPKYLVTQMGNDKSIKCEQNLGHDTMYWYKQDSKKFLKIMFSYNNKELIINETVPNRFSPKSPDKAHLNLHINSLELGDSAVYFCASSQGAGGNEKLFFGSGTQLSVL.

In this sample, this clonotype turned up many times. The chain couples TRBV5-1 to TRBJ2-1; TRBD1 aligns across 7 bases. With V trimmed by 0 bases and J by 10 bases, 4 bases remained unmatched. The CDR3 consists of 13 residues. Germline V CDR1 and CDR2: SGHRS, YFSETQ. CDR3 bases: TGCGCCAGCAGCTTGGACCGGACAGGAGAGCAGTTCTTC. It encodes CASSLDRTGEQFF.

This chain connects TRBV6-1 to TRBJ2-2; 7 bases map to TRBD2. This CDR3 contains 15 residues. V shed 6 bases and J 8 bases; nucleotides not matched to a gene: 12. Germline loops: CDR1 MNHNS, CDR2 SASEGT. The CDR3 DNA reads as TGTGCCAGCAGCCAAATATCCGGGAGGTTAGGGGAGCTGTTTTTT. Translation: CASSQISGRLGELFF.

The genes are TRBV20-1 and TRBJ1-2, with D perhaps matching TRBD1 (5 bases). Germline V gene lookup returns CDR1 DFQATT and CDR2 SNEGSKA (reference sequence). The CDR3 totals 13 residues. Trimming removed 5 bases from V and 1 base from J, with 11 bases in between. CDR3 sequence reads: CSARQRINYGYTF. The CDR3 DNA follows: TGCAGTGCTCGACAGCGGATTAACTATGGCTACACCTTC.

This clonotype has a count of ten or more. V gene TRBV6-2 or TRBV6-3 combines with J gene TRBJ2-1, with 7 bases fitting TRBD2. V was clipped by 6 bases and J by 9 bases; unmatched bases: 14. In germline, CDR1 is MNHEY, CDR2 SVGEGT. CDR3 length: 15 amino acids. CDR3 region: CASSPGLLREREQFF. The CDR3 DNA reads TGTGCCAGCAGCCCCGGACTTTTGCGGGAGCGTGAGCAGTTCTTC.

This clonotype was found many times. This chain joins TRBV28 and TRBJ2-7; D is perhaps TRBD2 (5 bases). Trimming removed 3 bases from V and 3 bases from J, with 12 bases in between. From germline, CDR1 is MDHEN and CDR2 SYDVKM. There are 14 residues in the CDR3. The CDR3 DNA follows: TGTGCCAGCAGTTTGGTCTCGGGGAGCTACGAGCAGTACTTC. Translation gives CASSLVSGSYEQYF.

This clonotype was observed a single time. This sequence may be a read error, since a much larger clone differs from it by one base. DNA of the CDR3: TGTGCCAGCAGTGAAGTGACAGATACGCAGTATTTT. Protein product: CASSEVTDTQYF. The chain carries TRBV6-1 and TRBJ2-3; D unclear. Germline V CDR1 and CDR2: MNHNS, SASEGT. The germline V and J ends were trimmed by 1 base and 3 bases, with 2 bases remaining between them. CDR3 length: 12 residues.

This clonotype was seen more than once but under ten times. The chain has TRBV19 and TRBJ1-1; 7 positions match TRBD1. With V trimmed by 6 bases and J by 5 bases, 9 bases remained unmatched. Germline lookup yields CDR1 LNHDA and CDR2 SQIVND (reference sequence). This CDR3 spans 14 amino acids. CDR3 sequence: CASRGGISRTEAFF. CDR3 nucleotides: TGTGCCAGTAGAGGGGGCATTTCGCGAACTGAAGCTTTCTTT.

This clonotype came up a few times. This chain joins TRBV5-1 and TRBJ2-7; tentatively, D is TRBD1 (5 bases). CDR1 SGHRS and CDR2 YFSETQ come from the germline V gene. V shed 2 bases and J shed 5 bases, with 17 bases lying between them. The CDR3 runs to 15 residues. The CDR3 sequence: CASSLGQGILHEQYF. For the CDR3, the DNA is TGCGCCAGCAGCTTAGGCCAGGGAATTCTCCACGAGCAGTACTTC. Full variable domain (outside the CDR3, taken from reference TRBV5-1 and TRBJ2-7): KAGVTQTPRYLIKTRGQQVTLSCSPISGHRSVSWYQQTPGQGLQFLFEYFSETQRNKGNFPGRFSGRQFSNSRSEMNVSTLELGDSALYLCASSLGQGILHEQYFGPGTRLTVT.

The chain employs TRBV30 and TRBJ1-1, with 8 bases matching TRBD1. There are 14 residues in the CDR3. Germline CDR1 reads GTSNPN; CDR2 reads SVGIG (reference sequence). The junction had 13 bases not matched to a gene; V was cut back by 2 bases and J by 11 bases. CDR3 DNA sequence: TGTGCCTGGAGTCCGGACAGGGCGGGGGGAACGGCTTTCTTT. Protein: CAWSPDRAGGTAFF.

This clonotype has a handful of counts. The rearrangement joins TRBV29-1 to TRBJ2-1, with 10 bases matching TRBD2. The CDR3 contains 16 residues. The V and J ends lost 6 bases and 7 bases, in that order; junction bases with no gene match: 15. The V gene's germline CDR1 is SQVTM and CDR2 ANQGSEA. The CDR3 DNA reads TGCAGCGTGGGGGGTAGCAGCGGGAGGGCCCGGAATGAGCAGTTCTTC. It specifies CSVGGSSGRARNEQFF.

This clonotype has a count of ten or more. The chain recombines TRBV5-4 with TRBJ2-7; 8 bases agree with TRBD2. This CDR3 has 15 amino acids. The junction had 11 bases not matched to a gene; V was cut back by 6 bases and J by 3 bases. The germline V gene encodes CDR1 SGHNT and CDR2 YYREEE (reference sequence). The CDR3 DNA is TGTGCCAGCAACCCGGGGGGTAGCGGGGACTACGAGCAGTACTTC. This encodes CASNPGGSGDYEQYF. Full variable domain (remainder filled in from reference TRBV5-4 and TRBJ2-7): ETGVTQSPTHLIKTRGQQVTLRCSSQSGHNTVSWYQQALGQGPQFIFQYYREEENGRGNFPPRFSGLQFPNYSSELNVNALELDDSALYLCASNPGGSGDYEQYFGPGTRLTVT.

The chain joins TRBV11-2 to TRBJ2-5; no definite D call. CDR1 is SGHAT, CDR2 FQNNGV, per germline. V was clipped by 3 bases and J by 5 bases, with 16 bases between them. The CDR3 runs to 15 residues. This CDR3 reads CASSLWVRSGETQYF. For the CDR3, the DNA is TGTGCCAGCAGCTTGTGGGTCAGGTCCGGGGAGACCCAGTACTTC.

This clonotype was seen ten or more times. The J gene is TRBJ2-3, the V gene TRBV20-1; the match to TRBD2 covers 10 bases. Looked up from germline, CDR1 is DFQATT and CDR2 is SNEGSKA (reference sequence). This CDR3 spans 16 amino acids. J lost 4 bases, V lost 7 bases, and 14 bases had no gene match. The CDR3 DNA reads as TGCAGTGTCCAAGCCTTAAGCGGGGGGGCCGCAGATACGCAGTATTTT. Protein product: CSVQALSGGAADTQYF.

This clonotype showed up just a few times. This chain links TRBV7-2 with TRBJ2-2, with D perhaps TRBD1 (5 bases). The CDR3 has 15 residues. V was trimmed by 2 bases and J by 6 bases, leaving 13 bases between them. Germline V gene lookup returns CDR1 SGHTA and CDR2 FQGNSA. CDR3 bases: TGTGCCAGCAGCTTATTTTTAGGCAGGGCCGGGGAGCTGTTTTTT. Translated: CASSLFLGRAGELFF.

This clonotype was seen a few times. The chain is built from TRBV20-1 and TRBJ2-2, with 8 bases lining up with TRBD2. The V and J ends lost 3 bases and 2 bases, in that order; junction bases with no gene match: 8. The CDR3 spans 16 residues. The germline V gene encodes CDR1 DFQATT and CDR2 SNEGSKA (reference sequence). The CDR3 loop is CSASGAGGPNTGELFF. CDR3 nucleotide sequence: TGCAGTGCTAGTGGGGCGGGGGGCCCCAACACCGGGGAGCTGTTTTTT.

This clonotype was recorded many times. The chain uses TRBV28 and TRBJ2-7, with 9 bases identical to TRBD1. V lost 6 bases, J lost 1 base, and 10 bases stayed unmatched. The V gene's germline CDR1 is MDHEN and CDR2 SYDVKM. CDR3 size: 16 residues. In DNA, the CDR3 is TGTGCCAGCAGGTCCCCCGGGACAGGGCTATCCTACGAGCAGTACTTC. Translation gives CASRSPGTGLSYEQYF.

To note about this clonotype: A read error is possible here, since a much larger clone lies one base away. The chain carries TRBV3-1 and TRBJ2-5; no reliable D call. Looked up from germline, CDR1 is LGHDT and CDR2 is YNNKEL (reference sequence). Trimming stripped 2 bases from V and 5 bases from J, with 12 bases between. The CDR3 contains 14 residues. CDR3: CASSQRSGAETQYF. CDR3 in DNA: TGTGCCAGCAGCCAAAGGTCTGGAGCGGAGACCCAGTACTTC.

Many counts were recorded for this clonotype. The genes are TRBV29-1 and TRBJ2-7; 9 bases map to TRBD1. This CDR3 is built from 13 residues. Trimming cost V 3 bases and J 4 bases; bases outside gene matches: 4. Germline loops: CDR1 SQVTM, CDR2 ANQGSEA. The CDR3 nucleotides are TGCAGCGTTGAGGGACAGGGAGGATACGAGCAGTACTTC. This codes for CSVEGQGGYEQYF.

This clonotype was seen ten or more times. J is TRBJ2-2 and V is TRBV20-1, with a possible D match to TRBD2 (5 bases). The germline V gene encodes CDR1 DFQATT and CDR2 SNEGSKA (reference sequence). The length of the CDR3 is 14 residues. V was pared by 3 bases and J by 6 bases, with 14 bases between. CDR3 in DNA: TGCAGTGCTAGCGTCGGGGTACGGGCCGGGGAGCTGTTTTTT. This encodes CSASVGVRAGELFF.

This clonotype was counted at least ten times. V and J are TRBV10-3 and TRBJ2-7; a possible D gene is TRBD2 (6 bases). The V gene lost 9 bases and the J gene lost 1 base, with 7 bases spanning the gap. The CDR3 is 11 amino acids. The germline V gene has CDR1 ENHRY and CDR2 SYGVKD. The CDR3 bases are TGTGCCATAGGAGGGTCCTACGAGCAGTACTTC. It is translated as CAIGGSYEQYF.

This clonotype was seen only a few times. The V gene is TRBV24-1, the J gene TRBJ2-2; TRBD1 might be the D (5 bases). The CDR3 has 14 residues. Trimming cost V 4 bases and J 5 bases, with 10 bases left between them. CDR1 is KGHDR, CDR2 SFDVKD, per germline. In DNA form, the CDR3 reads TGTGCCACCAGTGACCCGACAGAAACCGGGGAGCTGTTTTTT. Its translation: CATSDPTETGELFF.

This clonotype was counted between two and nine times. The chain couples TRBV6-1 to TRBJ1-5; D possibly corresponds to TRBD1 (5 bases). Trimming stripped 8 bases from V and 2 bases from J, with 13 bases between. CDR1 is MNHNS, CDR2 SASEGT, per germline. The CDR3 is 14 residues long. The CDR3 nucleotides read TGTGCCAGCCGGGGACCAAGAGGCAATCAGCCCCAGCATTTT. Translated: CASRGPRGNQPQHF.

With regard to this clonotype: This may come from a read error, since a much larger clone is one base off. V is TRBV18 and J is TRBJ2-5; D is uncertain. The J call may be faulty, since TRBJ2-1 better matches the DNA end. CDR1 is KGHSH and CDR2 is LQKENI in the germline V gene. CDR3 size: 12 residues. CDR3 bases: TGTGCCAGCTCACTCATCCAAGAGACCCAGTTCTTC. This translates into CASSLIQETQFF.